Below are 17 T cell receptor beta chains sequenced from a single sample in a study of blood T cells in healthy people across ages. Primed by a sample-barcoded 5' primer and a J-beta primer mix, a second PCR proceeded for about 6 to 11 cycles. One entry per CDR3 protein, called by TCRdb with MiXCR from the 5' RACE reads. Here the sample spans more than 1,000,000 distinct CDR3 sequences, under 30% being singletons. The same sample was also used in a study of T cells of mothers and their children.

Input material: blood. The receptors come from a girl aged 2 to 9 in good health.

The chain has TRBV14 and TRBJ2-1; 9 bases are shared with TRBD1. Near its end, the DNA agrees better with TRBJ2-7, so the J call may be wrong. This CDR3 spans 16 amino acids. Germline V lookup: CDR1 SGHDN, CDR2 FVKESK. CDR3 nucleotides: TGTGCCAGCAGCCTCCGGTTCGGGACAGGGATTTACGAGCAGTACTTC. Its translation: CASSLRFGTGIYEQYF.

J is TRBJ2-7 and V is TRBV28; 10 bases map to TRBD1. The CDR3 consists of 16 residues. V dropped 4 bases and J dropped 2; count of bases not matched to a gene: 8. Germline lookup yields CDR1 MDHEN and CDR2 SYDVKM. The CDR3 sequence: CASSSRRDRGPYEQYF. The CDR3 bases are TGTGCCAGCAGTTCACGCCGGGACAGGGGTCCCTACGAGCAGTACTTC.

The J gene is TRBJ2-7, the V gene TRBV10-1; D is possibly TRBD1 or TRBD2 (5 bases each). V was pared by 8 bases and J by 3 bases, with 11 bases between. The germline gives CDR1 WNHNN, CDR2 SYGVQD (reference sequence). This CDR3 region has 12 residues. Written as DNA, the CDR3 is TGCGCCAGCGGGCCAGGGAGCTACGAGCAGTACTTC. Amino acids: CASGPGSYEQYF.

In nucleotides, the CDR3 is TGTGCCAGCACCATGGGGGAGACCCAGTACTTC. This sequence encodes CASTMGETQYF. The V gene is TRBV6-5, the J gene TRBJ2-1; no clear D gene. The better agreement between TRBJ2-5 and the DNA end casts doubt on the J call. This CDR3 contains 11 residues. Per germline, CDR1 MNHEY and CDR2 SVGAGI.

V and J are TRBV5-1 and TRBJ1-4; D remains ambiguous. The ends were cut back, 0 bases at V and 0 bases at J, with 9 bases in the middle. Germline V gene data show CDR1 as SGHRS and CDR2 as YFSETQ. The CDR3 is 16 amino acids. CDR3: CASSLGTTATNEKLFF. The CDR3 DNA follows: TGCGCCAGCAGCTTGGGGACGACTGCAACTAATGAAAAACTGTTTTTT.

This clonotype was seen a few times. CDR3 sequence: CASSLGGETSYEQYF. In nucleotides, the CDR3 is TGTGCCAGCAGCTTAGGGGGAGAGACCTCCTACGAGCAGTACTTC. This chain links TRBV7-3 with TRBJ2-7; D might be TRBD1 or TRBD2, each matching 5 bases. Looked up from germline, CDR1 is SGHTA and CDR2 is FQGTGA. The CDR3 sequence is 15 residues long. V was trimmed by 2 bases and J by 0 bases, leaving 11 bases between them.

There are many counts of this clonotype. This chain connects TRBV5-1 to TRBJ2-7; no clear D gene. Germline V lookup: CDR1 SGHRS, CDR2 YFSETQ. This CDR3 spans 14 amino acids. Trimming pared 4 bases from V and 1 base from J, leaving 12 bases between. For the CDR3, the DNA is TGCGCCAGCAGCCTCTGGACCGCTTCCTACGAGCAGTACTTC. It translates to CASSLWTASYEQYF.

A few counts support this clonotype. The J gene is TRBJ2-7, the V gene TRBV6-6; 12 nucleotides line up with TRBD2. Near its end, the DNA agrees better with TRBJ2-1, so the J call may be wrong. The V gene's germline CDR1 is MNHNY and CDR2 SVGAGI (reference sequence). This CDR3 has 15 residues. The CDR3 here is CASTRTSGVNNEQFF. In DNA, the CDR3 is TGTGCCAGCACCAGGACTAGCGGGGTGAACAATGAGCAGTTCTTC.

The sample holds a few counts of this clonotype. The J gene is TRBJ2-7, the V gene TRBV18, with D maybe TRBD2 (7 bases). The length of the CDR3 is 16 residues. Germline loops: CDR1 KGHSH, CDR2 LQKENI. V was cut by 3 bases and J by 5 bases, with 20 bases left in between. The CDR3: CASSPAYPRGGNEQYF. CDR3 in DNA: TGTGCCAGCTCACCCGCATACCCGAGGGGGGGGAACGAGCAGTACTTC.

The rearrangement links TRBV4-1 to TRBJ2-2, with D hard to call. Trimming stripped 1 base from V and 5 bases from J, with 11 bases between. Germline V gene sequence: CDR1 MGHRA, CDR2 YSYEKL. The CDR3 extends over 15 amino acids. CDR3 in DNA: TGCGCCAGCAGCCAAGGAATTAGTACGACCGGGGAGCTGTTTTTT. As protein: CASSQGISTTGELFF.

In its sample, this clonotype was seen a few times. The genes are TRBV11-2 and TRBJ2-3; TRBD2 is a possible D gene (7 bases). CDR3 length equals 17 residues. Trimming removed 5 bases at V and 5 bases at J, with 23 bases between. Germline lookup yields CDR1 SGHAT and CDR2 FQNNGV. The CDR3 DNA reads TGTGCCAGCAGCGAAGTACGGGGGGCCGGGGGCGTAGATACGCAGTATTTT. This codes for CASSEVRGAGGVDTQYF. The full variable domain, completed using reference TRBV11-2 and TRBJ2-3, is EAGVAQSPRYKIIEKRQSVAFWCNPISGHATLYWYQQILGQGPKLLIQFQNNGVVDDSQLPKDRFSAERLKGVDSTLKIQPAKLEDSAVYLCASSEVRGAGGVDTQYFGPGTRLTVL.

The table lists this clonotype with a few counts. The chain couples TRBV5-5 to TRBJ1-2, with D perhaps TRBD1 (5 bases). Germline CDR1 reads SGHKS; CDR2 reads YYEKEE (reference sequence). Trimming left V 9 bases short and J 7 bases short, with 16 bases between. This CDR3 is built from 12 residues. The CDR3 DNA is TGTGCCAACTTCGACAGTCTGGGTGGCTACACCTTC. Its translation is CANFDSLGGYTF.

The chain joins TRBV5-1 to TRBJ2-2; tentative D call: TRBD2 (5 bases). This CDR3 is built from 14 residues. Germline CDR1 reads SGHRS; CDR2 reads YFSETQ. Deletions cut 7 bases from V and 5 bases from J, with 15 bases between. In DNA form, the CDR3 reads TGCGCCAGCGAACCGGGATCGGGGACCGGGGAGCTGTTTTTT. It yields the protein CASEPGSGTGELFF.

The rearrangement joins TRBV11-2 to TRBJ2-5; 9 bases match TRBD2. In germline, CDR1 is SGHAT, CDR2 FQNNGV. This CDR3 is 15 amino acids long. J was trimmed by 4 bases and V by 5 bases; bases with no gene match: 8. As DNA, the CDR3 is TGTGCCAGCAGCCACGGACGAGCGGGAGGAGAGACCCAGTACTTC. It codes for CASSHGRAGGETQYF.

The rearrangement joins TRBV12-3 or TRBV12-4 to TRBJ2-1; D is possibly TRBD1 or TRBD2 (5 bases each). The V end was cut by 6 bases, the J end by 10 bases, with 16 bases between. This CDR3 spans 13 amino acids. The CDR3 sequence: CASRTTGPGEQFF. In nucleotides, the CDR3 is TGTGCCAGCAGGACGACGGGACCTGGGGAGCAGTTCTTC.

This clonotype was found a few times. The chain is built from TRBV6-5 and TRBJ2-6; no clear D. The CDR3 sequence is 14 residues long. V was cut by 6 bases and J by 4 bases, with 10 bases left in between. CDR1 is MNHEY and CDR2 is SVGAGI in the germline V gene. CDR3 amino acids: CASSQPRGANVLTF. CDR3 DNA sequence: TGTGCCAGCAGCCAGCCCCGCGGGGCCAACGTCCTGACTTTC.

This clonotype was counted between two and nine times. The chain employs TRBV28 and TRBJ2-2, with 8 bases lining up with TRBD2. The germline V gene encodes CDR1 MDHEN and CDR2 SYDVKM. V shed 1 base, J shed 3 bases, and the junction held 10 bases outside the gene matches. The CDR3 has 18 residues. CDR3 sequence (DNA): TGTGCCAGCAGTTTATTCGCTACGAGCGGGAGAGACACCGGGGAGCTGTTTTTT. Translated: CASSLFATSGRDTGELFF.